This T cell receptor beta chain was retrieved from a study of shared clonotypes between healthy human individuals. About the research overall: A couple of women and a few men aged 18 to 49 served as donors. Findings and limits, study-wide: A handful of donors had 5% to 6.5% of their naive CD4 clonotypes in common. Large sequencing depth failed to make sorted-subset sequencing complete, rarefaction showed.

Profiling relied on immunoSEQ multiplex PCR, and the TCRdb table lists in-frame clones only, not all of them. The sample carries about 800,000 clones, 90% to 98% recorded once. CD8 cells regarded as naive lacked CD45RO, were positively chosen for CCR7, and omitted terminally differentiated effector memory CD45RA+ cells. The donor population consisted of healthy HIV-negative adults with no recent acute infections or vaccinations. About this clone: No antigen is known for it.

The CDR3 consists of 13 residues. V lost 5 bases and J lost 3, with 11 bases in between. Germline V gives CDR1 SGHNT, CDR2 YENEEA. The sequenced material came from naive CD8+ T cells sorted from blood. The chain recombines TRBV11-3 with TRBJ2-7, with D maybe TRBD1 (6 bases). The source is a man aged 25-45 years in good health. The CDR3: CASSRRDNYEQYF. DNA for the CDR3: TGTGCCAGCAGCCGCCGGGACAACTACGAGCAGTACTTC.